This is a list of T cell receptor beta chains from one sample in a study of T-cell reconstitution after alpha-beta-depleted transplantation in children. MiXCR was run by TCRdb on the PCR reads, yielding one entry per CDR3 protein. The data show around 680,000 distinct CDR3 sequences, around 17% seen once. The sample was PBMCs from the stem cell graft donor, taken from the stem cell graft. The receptors shown here come from a human donor who donated a stem cell graft to a child with acute myeloid leukemia. CDR3s include the opening cysteine and the closing phenylalanine or tryptophan. D genes are given only for firm matches. Not all rows give a size; the values are once, few, many and, for expanded clones, a class.

CDR3 protein: CSARHLVGQFSGNTIYF
CDR3 DNA: TGCAGTGCTAGACATCTAGTTGGACAGTTCTCTGGAAACACCATATATTTT
V gene: TRBV20-1
J gene: TRBJ1-3
clone size: many
D gene: .

CDR3 protein: CASSRDRPGTQHF
CDR3 DNA: TGTGCCAGCAGCCGGGACAGACCCGGGACCCAGCATTTT
V gene: TRBV7-9
J gene: TRBJ1-5
clone size: few
D gene: TRBD1

CDR3 protein: CASREQGYNQPQHF
CDR3 DNA: TGTGCCAGCAGGGAACAGGGGTACAATCAGCCCCAGCATTTT
V gene: TRBV12-3/TRBV12-4
J gene: TRBJ1-5
clone size: many
D gene: TRBD1

CDR3 protein: CASGGTGDYGYTF
CDR3 DNA: TGCGCCAGCGGAGGGACAGGGGACTATGGCTACACCTTC
V gene: TRBV4-3
J gene: TRBJ1-2
clone size: .
D gene: TRBD1

CDR3 protein: CASSPGTGGGEQYF
CDR3 DNA: TGTGCCAGCAGTCCTGGGACAGGGGGTGGGGAGCAGTACTTC
V gene: TRBV27
J gene: TRBJ2-7
clone size: .
D gene: TRBD1

CDR3 protein: CSARGKSSYNSPLHF
CDR3 DNA: TGCAGTGCTAGGGGAAAGAGCTCCTATAATTCACCCCTCCACTTT
V gene: TRBV20-1
J gene: TRBJ1-6
clone size: few
D gene: .

CDR3 protein: CASADRFGEQFF
CDR3 DNA: TGTGCCAGCGCCGACAGGTTCGGTGAGCAGTTCTTC
V gene: TRBV6-1
J gene: TRBJ2-1
clone size: .
D gene: .

CDR3 protein: CSGRSGGPAGGNEQFF
CDR3 DNA: TGCAGCGGCCGTAGCGGGGGGCCAGCGGGAGGAAATGAGCAGTTCTTC
V gene: TRBV29-1
J gene: TRBJ2-1
clone size: few
D gene: TRBD2

CDR3 protein: CSARESRAYTNQPQHF
CDR3 DNA: TGCAGTGCTAGAGAATCGCGGGCTTATACCAATCAGCCCCAGCATTTT
V gene: TRBV20-1
J gene: TRBJ1-5
clone size: .
D gene: .

CDR3 protein: CASSLALGGGPSSYNEQFF
CDR3 DNA: TGTGCCAGCAGTTTAGCTCTGGGGGGGGGCCCCAGCTCCTACAATGAGCAGTTCTTC
V gene: TRBV12-3/TRBV12-4
J gene: TRBJ2-1
clone size: .
D gene: .

CDR3 protein: CSARTPPGQGAATNEKLFF
CDR3 DNA: TGCAGTGCTAGGACCCCCCCCGGACAGGGGGCCGCAACTAATGAAAAACTGTTTTTT
V gene: TRBV20-1
J gene: TRBJ1-4
clone size: many
D gene: TRBD1

CDR3 protein: CASSSRGEGADTQYF
CDR3 DNA: TGTGCCAGCAGCTCCAGAGGGGAAGGGGCAGATACGCAGTATTTT
V gene: TRBV7-8
J gene: TRBJ2-3
clone size: few
D gene: .

CDR3 protein: CASSERQDTEAFF
CDR3 DNA: TGTGCCAGCAGTGAGCGACAGGATACTGAAGCTTTCTTT
V gene: TRBV6-1
J gene: TRBJ1-1
clone size: few
D gene: .

CDR3 protein: CASSQEGTANNEQFF
CDR3 DNA: TGCGCCAGCAGCCAGGAAGGGACGGCTAACAATGAGCAGTTCTTC
V gene: TRBV5-1
J gene: TRBJ2-1
clone size: .
D gene: .

CDR3 protein: CASVRDRGSTDTQYF
CDR3 DNA: TGTGCCAGCGTCCGGGACAGGGGATCCACAGATACGCAGTATTTT
V gene: TRBV7-8
J gene: TRBJ2-3
clone size: few
D gene: TRBD1

CDR3 protein: CSARYTGGWGTDTQYF
CDR3 DNA: TGCAGTGCTAGATATACAGGGGGGTGGGGCACAGATACGCAGTATTTT
V gene: TRBV20-1
J gene: TRBJ2-3
clone size: few
D gene: TRBD1

CDR3 protein: CASSQGQGEDTEAFF
CDR3 DNA: TGTGCCAGCAGCCAAGGACAGGGAGAGGACACTGAAGCTTTCTTT
V gene: TRBV3-1
J gene: TRBJ1-1
clone size: .
D gene: TRBD1

CDR3 protein: CASSTIPGLAGYSYNEQFF
CDR3 DNA: TGTGCCAGCAGTACCATTCCGGGACTAGCGGGGTACTCCTACAATGAGCAGTTCTTC
V gene: TRBV12-3/TRBV12-4
J gene: TRBJ2-1
clone size: .
D gene: TRBD2

CDR3 protein: CASSLWAGTGNTEAFF
CDR3 DNA: TGTGCCAGCAGCTTATGGGCTGGGACAGGGAACACTGAAGCTTTCTTT
V gene: TRBV7-2
J gene: TRBJ1-1
clone size: few
D gene: TRBD1

CDR3 protein: CASSLQAGTEAFF
CDR3 DNA: TGTGCCAGCAGTTTACAGGCGGGTACTGAAGCTTTCTTT
V gene: TRBV12-3/TRBV12-4
J gene: TRBJ1-1
clone size: many
D gene: .

CDR3 protein: CASKGPGNSPLHF
CDR3 DNA: TGTGCCAGCAAAGGGCCAGGGAATTCACCCCTCCACTTT
V gene: TRBV12-3/TRBV12-4
J gene: TRBJ1-6
clone size: few
D gene: .

CDR3 protein: CASRAVSGNTIYF
CDR3 DNA: TGTGCCAGCCGAGCAGTCTCTGGAAACACCATATATTTT
V gene: TRBV5-5
J gene: TRBJ1-3
clone size: many
D gene: .

CDR3 protein: CSARDRESSNTEAFF
CDR3 DNA: TGCAGTGCTAGGGACAGGGAATCTTCGAACACTGAAGCTTTCTTT
V gene: TRBV20-1
J gene: TRBJ1-1
clone size: .
D gene: TRBD1

CDR3 protein: CASSKRGTGELFF
CDR3 DNA: TGCGCCAGCAGCAAAAGGGGGACCGGGGAGCTGTTTTTT
V gene: TRBV4-3
J gene: TRBJ2-2
clone size: few
D gene: .

CDR3 protein: CAWSKGLYYEQYF
CDR3 DNA: TGTGCCTGGAGCAAGGGGCTATACTACGAGCAGTACTTC
V gene: TRBV30
J gene: TRBJ2-7
clone size: .
D gene: .

CDR3 protein: CASSTHSGKNIQYF
CDR3 DNA: TGTGCCAGCAGTACACACTCAGGCAAAAACATTCAGTACTTC
V gene: TRBV6-1
J gene: TRBJ2-4
clone size: once
D gene: .

CDR3 protein: CSAATSGGTDTQYF
CDR3 DNA: TGCAGTGCAGCGACTAGCGGGGGCACAGATACGCAGTATTTT
V gene: TRBV20-1
J gene: TRBJ2-3
clone size: many
D gene: TRBD2

CDR3 protein: CASSPTLAVDNEQFF
CDR3 DNA: TGCGCCAGCAGCCCCACGCTAGCGGTTGACAATGAGCAGTTCTTC
V gene: TRBV4-3
J gene: TRBJ2-1
clone size: .
D gene: TRBD2

CDR3 protein: CASSWALAEETQYF
CDR3 DNA: TGCGCCAGCAGCTGGGCCCTAGCGGAAGAGACCCAGTACTTC
V gene: TRBV5-1
J gene: TRBJ2-5
clone size: many
D gene: TRBD2

CDR3 protein: CASSFAGGQETQYF
CDR3 DNA: TGTGCCAGCAGTTTCGCAGGGGGTCAAGAGACCCAGTACTTC
V gene: TRBV28
J gene: TRBJ2-5
clone size: .
D gene: TRBD1

CDR3 protein: CASSYPRTRDSGELFF
CDR3 DNA: TGTGCCAGCAGTTATCCGAGGACTAGAGATTCCGGGGAGCTGTTTTTT
V gene: TRBV12-3/TRBV12-4
J gene: TRBJ2-2
clone size: .
D gene: TRBD2

CDR3 protein: CASTLGVEPQHF
CDR3 DNA: TGTGCCAGCACCTTAGGGGTGGAGCCCCAGCATTTT
V gene: TRBV12-3/TRBV12-4
J gene: TRBJ1-5
clone size: .
D gene: .